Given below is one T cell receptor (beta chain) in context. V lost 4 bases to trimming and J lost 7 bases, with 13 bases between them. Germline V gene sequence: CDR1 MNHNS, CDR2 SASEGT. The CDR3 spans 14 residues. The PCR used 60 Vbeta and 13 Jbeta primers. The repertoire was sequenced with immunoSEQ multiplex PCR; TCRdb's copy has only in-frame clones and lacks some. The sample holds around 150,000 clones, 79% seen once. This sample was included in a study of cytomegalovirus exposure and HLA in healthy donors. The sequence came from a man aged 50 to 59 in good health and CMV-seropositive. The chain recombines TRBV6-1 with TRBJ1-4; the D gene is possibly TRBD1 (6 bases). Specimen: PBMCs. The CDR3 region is CASSVGAVAEKLFF. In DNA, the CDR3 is TGTGCCAGCAGTGTGGGGGCCGTAGCTGAAAAACTGTTTTTT.